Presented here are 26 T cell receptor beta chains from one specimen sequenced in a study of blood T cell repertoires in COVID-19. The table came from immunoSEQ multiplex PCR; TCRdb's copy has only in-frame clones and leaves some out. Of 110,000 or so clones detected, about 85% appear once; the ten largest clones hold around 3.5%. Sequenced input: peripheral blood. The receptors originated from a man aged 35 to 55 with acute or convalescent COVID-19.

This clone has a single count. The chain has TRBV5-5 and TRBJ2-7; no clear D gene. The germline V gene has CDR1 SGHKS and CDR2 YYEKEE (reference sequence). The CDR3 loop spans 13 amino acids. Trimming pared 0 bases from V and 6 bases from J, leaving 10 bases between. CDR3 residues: CASSLATGSEQYF. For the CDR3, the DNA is TGTGCCAGCAGCTTGGCTACGGGTTCCGAGCAGTACTTC.

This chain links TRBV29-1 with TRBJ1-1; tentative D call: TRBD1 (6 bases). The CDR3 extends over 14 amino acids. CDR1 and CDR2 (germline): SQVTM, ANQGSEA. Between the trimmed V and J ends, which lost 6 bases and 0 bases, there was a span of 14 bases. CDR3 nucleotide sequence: TGCAGCGTCCAAGGGGGGGGACTGAACACTGAAGCTTTCTTT. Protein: CSVQGGGLNTEAFF.

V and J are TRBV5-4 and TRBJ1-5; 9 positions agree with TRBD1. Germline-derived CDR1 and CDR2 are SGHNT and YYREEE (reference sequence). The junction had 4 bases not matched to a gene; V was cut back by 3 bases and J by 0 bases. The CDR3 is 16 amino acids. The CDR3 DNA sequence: TGTGCCAGCAGCTATACGGGACAGGGTAGCAATCAGCCCCAGCATTTT. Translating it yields CASSYTGQGSNQPQHF.

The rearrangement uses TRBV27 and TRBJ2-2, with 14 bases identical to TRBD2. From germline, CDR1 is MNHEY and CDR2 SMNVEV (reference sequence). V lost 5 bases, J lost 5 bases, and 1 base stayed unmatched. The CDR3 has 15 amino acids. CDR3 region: CASSRLAGGTGELFF. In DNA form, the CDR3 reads TGTGCCAGCAGTAGACTAGCGGGGGGGACCGGGGAGCTGTTTTTT.

The CDR3 DNA is TGTGCCAGCAGTTTATCTGGTCCCGGGGTTGATGGCTACACCTTC. Amino acid sequence: CASSLSGPGVDGYTF. The V call is TRBV27, the J call TRBJ1-2, with no clear D. From germline, CDR1 is MNHEY and CDR2 SMNVEV (reference sequence). CDR3 length equals 15 residues. V lost 0 bases, J lost 6 bases, and 14 bases lay in between.

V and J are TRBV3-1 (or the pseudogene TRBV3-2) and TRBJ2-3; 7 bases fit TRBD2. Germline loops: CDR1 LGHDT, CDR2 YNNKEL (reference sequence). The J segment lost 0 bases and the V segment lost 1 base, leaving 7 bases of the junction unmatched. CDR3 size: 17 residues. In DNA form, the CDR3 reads TGTGCCAGCAGCCAAGTAGGGCGGGGGACTAGCACAGATACGCAGTATTTT. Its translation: CASSQVGRGTSTDTQYF.

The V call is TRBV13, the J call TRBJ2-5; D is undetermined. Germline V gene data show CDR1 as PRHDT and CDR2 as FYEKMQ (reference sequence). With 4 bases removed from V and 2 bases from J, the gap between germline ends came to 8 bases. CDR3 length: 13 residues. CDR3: CASSSGGQETQYF. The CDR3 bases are TGTGCCAGCAGCTCGGGTGGGCAAGAGACCCAGTACTTC.

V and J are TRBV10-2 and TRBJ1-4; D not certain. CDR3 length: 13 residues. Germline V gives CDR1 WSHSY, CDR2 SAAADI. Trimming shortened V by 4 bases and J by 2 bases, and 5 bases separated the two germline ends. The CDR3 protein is CASSARTNEKLFF. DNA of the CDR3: TGCGCCAGCAGTGCCAGGACTAATGAAAAACTGTTTTTT.

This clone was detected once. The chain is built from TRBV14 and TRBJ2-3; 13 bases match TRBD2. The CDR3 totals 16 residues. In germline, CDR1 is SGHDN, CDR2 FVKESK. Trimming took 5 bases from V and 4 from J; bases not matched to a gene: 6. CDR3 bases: TGTGCCAGCAGCTCCCGACTAGCGGGGGGCCCAGATACGCAGTATTTT. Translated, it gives CASSSRLAGGPDTQYF.

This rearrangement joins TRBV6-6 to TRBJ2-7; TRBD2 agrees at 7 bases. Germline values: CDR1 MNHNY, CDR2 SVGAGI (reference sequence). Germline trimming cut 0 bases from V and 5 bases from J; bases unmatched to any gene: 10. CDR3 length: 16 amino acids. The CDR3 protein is CASSYSPGGGGDEQYF. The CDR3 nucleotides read TGTGCCAGCAGTTACTCGCCAGGCGGGGGAGGGGACGAGCAGTACTTC.

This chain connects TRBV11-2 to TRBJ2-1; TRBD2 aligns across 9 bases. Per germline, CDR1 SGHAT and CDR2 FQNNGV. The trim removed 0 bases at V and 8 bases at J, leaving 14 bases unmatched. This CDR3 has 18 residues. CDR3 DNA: TGTGCCAGCAGCTTAGATGAGGGATGGCGGGGGGGCCGGGATGAGCAGTTCTTC. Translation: CASSLDEGWRGGRDEQFF.

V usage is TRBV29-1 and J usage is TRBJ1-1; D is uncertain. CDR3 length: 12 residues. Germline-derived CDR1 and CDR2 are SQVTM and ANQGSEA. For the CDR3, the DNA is TGCACTAGCGGGGAGTGGGACACTGAAGCTTTCTTT. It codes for CTSGEWDTEAFF.

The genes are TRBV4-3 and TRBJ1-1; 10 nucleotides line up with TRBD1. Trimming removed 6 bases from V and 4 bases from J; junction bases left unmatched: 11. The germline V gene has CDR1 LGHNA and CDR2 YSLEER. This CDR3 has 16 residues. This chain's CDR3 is CASRATPGQGTTEAFF. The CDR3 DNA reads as TGCGCCAGCAGGGCGACCCCGGGACAGGGGACCACTGAAGCTTTCTTT.

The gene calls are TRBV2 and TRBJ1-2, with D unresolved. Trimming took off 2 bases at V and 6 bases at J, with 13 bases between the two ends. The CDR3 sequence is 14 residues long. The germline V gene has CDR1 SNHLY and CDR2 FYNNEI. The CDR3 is CASSEPRIYDGYTF. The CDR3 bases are TGTGCCAGCAGTGAACCCAGGATATATGATGGCTACACCTTC.

The CDR3 DNA reads TGTGCCAGCACCGGGACAGGGGCCCCCTCTGGGGCCAACGTCCTGACTTTC. Protein sequence: CASTGTGAPSGANVLTF. The J gene is TRBJ2-6, the V gene TRBV2; 10 positions match TRBD1. The CDR3 contains 17 residues. V shed 7 bases and J 0 bases; nucleotides not matched to a gene: 6. Germline V gives CDR1 SNHLY, CDR2 FYNNEI.

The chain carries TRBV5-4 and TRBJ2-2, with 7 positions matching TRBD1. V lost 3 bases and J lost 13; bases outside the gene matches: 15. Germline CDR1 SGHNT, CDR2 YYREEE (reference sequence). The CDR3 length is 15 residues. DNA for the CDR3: TGTGCCAGCAGCTATGGGGACAGAAGCCGGGGATCGCTGTTTTTT. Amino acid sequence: CASSYGDRSRGSLFF.

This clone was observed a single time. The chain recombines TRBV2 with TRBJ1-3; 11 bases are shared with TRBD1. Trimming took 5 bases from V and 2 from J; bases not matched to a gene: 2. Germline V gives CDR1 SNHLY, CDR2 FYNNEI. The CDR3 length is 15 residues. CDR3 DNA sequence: TGTGCCAGCAGTATGGGACAGGGGGCTGGAAACACCATATATTTT. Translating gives CASSMGQGAGNTIYF.

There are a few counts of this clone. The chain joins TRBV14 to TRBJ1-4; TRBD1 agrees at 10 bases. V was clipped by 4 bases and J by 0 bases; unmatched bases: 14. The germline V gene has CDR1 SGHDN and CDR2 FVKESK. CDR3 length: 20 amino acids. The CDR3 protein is CASSRMFRDRGVATNEKLFF. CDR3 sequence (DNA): TGTGCCAGCAGCCGCATGTTCCGGGACAGGGGCGTTGCAACTAATGAAAAACTGTTTTTT.

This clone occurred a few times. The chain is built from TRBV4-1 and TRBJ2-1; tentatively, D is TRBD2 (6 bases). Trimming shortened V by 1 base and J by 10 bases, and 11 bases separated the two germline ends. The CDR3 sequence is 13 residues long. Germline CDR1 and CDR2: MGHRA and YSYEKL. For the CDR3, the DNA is TGCGCCAGCAGCCAAGTTTTCACTAGCGAGCAGTTCTTC. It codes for CASSQVFTSEQFF.

The DNA for the CDR3 is TGTGCCAGCAGTTACGGGGACAGGGGTTACGAGCAGTACTTC. This gives the protein CASSYGDRGYEQYF. The chain recombines TRBV6-5 with TRBJ2-7, with 10 bases matching TRBD1. Germline-derived CDR1 and CDR2 are MNHEY and SVGAGI. J was trimmed by 4 bases and V by 2 bases; bases with no gene match: 2. The CDR3 contains 14 residues.

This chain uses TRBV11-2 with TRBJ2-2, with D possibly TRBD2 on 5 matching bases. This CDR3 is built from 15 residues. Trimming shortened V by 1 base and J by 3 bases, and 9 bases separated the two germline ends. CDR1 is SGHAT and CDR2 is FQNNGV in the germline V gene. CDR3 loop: CASSLVGLYTGELFF. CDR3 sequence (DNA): TGTGCCAGCAGCTTAGTAGGACTCTACACCGGGGAGCTGTTTTTT.

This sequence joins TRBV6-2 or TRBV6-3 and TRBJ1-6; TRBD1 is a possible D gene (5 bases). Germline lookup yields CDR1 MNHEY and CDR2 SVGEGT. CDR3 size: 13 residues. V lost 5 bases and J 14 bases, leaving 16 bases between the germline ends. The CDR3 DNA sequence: TGTGCCAGCAGTGTATCTTGGGGCATGGCCCTCCACTTT. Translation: CASSVSWGMALHF.

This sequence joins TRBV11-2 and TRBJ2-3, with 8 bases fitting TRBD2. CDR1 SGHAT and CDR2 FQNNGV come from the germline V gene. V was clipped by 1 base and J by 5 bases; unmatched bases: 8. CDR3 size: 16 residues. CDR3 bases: TGTGCCAGCAGCTTAGTTTCGTTCCGGGGGGGAGATACGCAGTATTTT. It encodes CASSLVSFRGGDTQYF.

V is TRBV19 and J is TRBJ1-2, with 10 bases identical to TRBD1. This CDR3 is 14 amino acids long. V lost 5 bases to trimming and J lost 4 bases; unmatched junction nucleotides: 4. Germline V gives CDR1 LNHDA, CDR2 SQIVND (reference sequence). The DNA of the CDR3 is TGTGCCAGTAGTCCCGGGACAGGGGCCTATGGCTACACCTTC. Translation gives CASSPGTGAYGYTF.

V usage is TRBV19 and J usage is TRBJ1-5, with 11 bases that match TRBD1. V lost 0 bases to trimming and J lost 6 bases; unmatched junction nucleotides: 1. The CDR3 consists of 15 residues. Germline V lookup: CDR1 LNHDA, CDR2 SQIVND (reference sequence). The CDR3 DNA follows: TGTGCCAGTAGTATAGACGGGACAGGGGGTCAGCCCCAGCATTTT. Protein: CASSIDGTGGQPQHF.

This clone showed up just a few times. The CDR3 sequence: CAWSLGAGGYTF. The CDR3 DNA reads as TGTGCCTGGAGTTTAGGGGCTGGTGGCTACACCTTC. The rearrangement joins TRBV30 to TRBJ1-2; possible D gene TRBD1, 5 bases. The germline V gene encodes CDR1 GTSNPN and CDR2 SVGIG (reference sequence). Trimming shortened V by 2 bases and J by 7 bases, and 11 bases separated the two germline ends. This CDR3 has 12 residues. The entire variable domain, with the rest obtained from reference TRBV30 and TRBJ1-2, is as follows: SQTIHQWPATLVQPVGSPLSLECTVEGTSNPNLYWYRQAAGRGLQLLFYSVGIGQISSEVPQNLSASRPQDRQFILSSKKLLLSDSGFYLCAWSLGAGGYTFGSGTRLTVV.